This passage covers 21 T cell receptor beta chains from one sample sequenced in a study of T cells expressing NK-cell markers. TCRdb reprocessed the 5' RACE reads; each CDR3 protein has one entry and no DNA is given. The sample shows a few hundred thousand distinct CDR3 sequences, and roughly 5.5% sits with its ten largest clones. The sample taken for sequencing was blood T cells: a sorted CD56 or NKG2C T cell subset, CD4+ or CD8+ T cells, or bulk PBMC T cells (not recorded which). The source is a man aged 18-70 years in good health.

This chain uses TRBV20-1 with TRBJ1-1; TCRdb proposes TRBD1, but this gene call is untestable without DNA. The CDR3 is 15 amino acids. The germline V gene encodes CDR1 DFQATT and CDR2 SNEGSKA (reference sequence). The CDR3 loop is CSAREPRGMNTEAFF.

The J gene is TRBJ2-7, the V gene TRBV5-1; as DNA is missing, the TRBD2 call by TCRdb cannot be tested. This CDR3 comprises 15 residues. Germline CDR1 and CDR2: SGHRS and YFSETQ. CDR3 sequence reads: CASSLEAGYLYEQYF.

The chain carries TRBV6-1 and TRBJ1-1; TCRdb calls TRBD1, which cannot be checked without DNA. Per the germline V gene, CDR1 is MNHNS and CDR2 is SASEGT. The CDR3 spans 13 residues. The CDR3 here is CASSVSGVGEAFF.

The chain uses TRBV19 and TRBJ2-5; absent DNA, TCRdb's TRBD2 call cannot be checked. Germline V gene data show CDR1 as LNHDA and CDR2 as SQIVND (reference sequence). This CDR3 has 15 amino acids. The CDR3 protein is CASTPGLAGTEAQYF.

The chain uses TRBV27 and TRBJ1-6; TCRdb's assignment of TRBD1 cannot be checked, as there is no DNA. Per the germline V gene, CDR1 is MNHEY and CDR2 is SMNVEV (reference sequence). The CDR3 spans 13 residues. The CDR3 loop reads CASRGTVNSPLHF.

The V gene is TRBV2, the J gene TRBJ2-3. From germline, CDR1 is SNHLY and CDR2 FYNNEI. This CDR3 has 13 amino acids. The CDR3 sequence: CASGSGYTDTQYF. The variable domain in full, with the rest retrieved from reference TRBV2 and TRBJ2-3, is EPEVTQTPSHQVTQMGQEVILRCVPISNHLYFYWYRQILGQKVEFLVSFYNNEISEKSEIFDDQFSVERPDGSNFTLKIRSTKLEDSAMYFCASGSGYTDTQYFGPGTRLTVL.

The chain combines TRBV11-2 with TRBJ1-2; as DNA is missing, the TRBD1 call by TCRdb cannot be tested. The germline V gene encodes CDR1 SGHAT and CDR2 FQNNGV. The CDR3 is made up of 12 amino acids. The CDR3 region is CASSLTGNGYTF. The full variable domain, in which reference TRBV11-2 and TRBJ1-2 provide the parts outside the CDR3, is EAGVAQSPRYKIIEKRQSVAFWCNPISGHATLYWYQQILGQGPKLLIQFQNNGVVDDSQLPKDRFSAERLKGVDSTLKIQPAKLEDSAVYLCASSLTGNGYTFGSGTRLTVV.

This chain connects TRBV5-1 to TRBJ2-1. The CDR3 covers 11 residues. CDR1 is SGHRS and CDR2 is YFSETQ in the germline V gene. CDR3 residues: CASSGRGEQFF.

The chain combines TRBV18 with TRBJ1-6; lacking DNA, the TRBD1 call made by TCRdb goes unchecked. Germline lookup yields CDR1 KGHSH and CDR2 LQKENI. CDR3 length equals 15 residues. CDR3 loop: CASSPWTGRDSPLHF.

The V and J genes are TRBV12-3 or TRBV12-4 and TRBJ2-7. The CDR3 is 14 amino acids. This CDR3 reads CASSPTSDSYEQYF.

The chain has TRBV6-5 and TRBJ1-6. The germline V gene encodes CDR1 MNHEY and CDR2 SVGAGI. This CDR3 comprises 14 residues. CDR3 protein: CASSYSDNNSPLHF.

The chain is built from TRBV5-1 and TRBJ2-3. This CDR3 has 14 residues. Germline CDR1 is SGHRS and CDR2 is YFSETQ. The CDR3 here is CASRSRMNQHTQYF. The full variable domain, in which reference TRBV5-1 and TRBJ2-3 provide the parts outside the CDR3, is KAGVTQTPRYLIKTRGQQVTLSCSPISGHRSVSWYQQTPGQGLQFLFEYFSETQRNKGNFPGRFSGRQFSNSRSEMNVSTLELGDSALYLCASRSRMNQHTQYFGPGTRLTVL.

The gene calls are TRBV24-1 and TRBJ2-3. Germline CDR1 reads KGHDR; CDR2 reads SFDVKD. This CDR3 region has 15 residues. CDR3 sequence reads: CATSDLNSRTDTQYF.

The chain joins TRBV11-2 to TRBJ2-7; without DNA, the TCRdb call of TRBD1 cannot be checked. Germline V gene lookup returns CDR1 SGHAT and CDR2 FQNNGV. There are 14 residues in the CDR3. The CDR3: CASSSLGQGNEQYF.

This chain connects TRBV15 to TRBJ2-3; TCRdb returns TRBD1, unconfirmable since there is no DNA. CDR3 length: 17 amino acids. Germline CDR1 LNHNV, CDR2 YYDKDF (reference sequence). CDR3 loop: CATSRLIGTASTDTQYF. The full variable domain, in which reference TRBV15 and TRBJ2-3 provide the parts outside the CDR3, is DAMVIQNPRYQVTQFGKPVTLSCSQTLNHNVMYWYQQKSSQAPKLLFHYYDKDFNNEADTPDNFQSRRPNTSFCFLDIRSPGLGDTAMYLCATSRLIGTASTDTQYFGPGTRLTVL.

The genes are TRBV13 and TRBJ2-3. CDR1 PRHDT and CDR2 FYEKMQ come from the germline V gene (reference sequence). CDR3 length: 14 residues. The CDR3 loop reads CASSPLGQPDTQYF.

CDR3 sequence: CASSLRQGAWETQYF. The V gene is TRBV7-8, the J gene TRBJ2-5; TCRdb reports TRBD1, a call that lacks DNA to check it against. Germline V lookup: CDR1 SGHVS, CDR2 FQNEAQ. The CDR3 has 15 residues. The full variable domain, completed using reference TRBV7-8 and TRBJ2-5, is GAGVSQSPRYKVAKRGQDVALRCDPISGHVSLFWYQQALGQGPEFLTYFQNEAQLDKSGLPSDRFFAERPEGSVSTLKIQRTQQEDSAVYLCASSLRQGAWETQYFGPGTRLLVL.

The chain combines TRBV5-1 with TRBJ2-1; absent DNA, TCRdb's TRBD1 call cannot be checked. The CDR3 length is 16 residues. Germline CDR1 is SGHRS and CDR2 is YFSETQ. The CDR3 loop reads CASSAQGRGSYNEQFF.

The CDR3 is CASSQVSTGASYEQYF. The chain couples TRBV4-1 to TRBJ2-7; absent DNA, TCRdb's TRBD1 call cannot be checked. There are 16 residues in the CDR3. In germline, CDR1 is MGHRA, CDR2 YSYEKL.

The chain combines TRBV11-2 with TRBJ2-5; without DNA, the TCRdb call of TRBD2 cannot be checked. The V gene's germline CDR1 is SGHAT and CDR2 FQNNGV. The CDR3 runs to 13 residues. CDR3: CASSAGLSETQYF.

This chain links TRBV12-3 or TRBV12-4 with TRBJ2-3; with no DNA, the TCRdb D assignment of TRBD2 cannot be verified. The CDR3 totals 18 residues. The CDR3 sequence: CASRPGLAGGYSTDTQYF.